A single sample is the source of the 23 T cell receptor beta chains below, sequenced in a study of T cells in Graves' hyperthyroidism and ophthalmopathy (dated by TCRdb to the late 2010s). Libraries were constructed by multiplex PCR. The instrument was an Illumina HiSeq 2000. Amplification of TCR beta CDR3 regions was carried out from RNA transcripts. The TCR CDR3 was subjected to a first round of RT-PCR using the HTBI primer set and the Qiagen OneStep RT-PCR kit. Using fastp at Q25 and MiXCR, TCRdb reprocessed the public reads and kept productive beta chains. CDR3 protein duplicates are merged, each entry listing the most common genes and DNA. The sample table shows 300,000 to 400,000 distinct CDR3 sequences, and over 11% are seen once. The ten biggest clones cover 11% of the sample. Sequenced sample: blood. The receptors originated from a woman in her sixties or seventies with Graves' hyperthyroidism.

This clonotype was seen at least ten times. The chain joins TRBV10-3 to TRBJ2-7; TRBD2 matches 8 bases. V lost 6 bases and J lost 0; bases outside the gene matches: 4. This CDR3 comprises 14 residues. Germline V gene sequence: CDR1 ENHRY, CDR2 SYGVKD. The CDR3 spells CAIRKLADSYEQYF. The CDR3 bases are TGTGCCATCAGGAAACTAGCGGACTCCTACGAGCAGTACTTC.

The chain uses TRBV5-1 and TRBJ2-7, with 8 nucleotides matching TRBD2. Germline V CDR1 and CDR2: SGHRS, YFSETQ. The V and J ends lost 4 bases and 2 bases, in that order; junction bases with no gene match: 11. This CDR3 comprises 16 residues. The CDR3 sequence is CASSPPGGGPAYEQYF. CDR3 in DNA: TGCGCCAGCAGCCCCCCGGGGGGGGGCCCAGCCTACGAGCAGTACTTC. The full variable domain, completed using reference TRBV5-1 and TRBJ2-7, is KAGVTQTPRYLIKTRGQQVTLSCSPISGHRSVSWYQQTPGQGLQFLFEYFSETQRNKGNFPGRFSGRQFSNSRSEMNVSTLELGDSALYLCASSPPGGGPAYEQYFGPGTRLTVT.

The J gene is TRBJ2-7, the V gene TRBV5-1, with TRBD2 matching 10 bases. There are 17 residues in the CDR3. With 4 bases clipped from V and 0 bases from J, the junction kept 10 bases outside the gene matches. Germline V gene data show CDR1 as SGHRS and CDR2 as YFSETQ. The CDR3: CASSLRVASGSSYEQYF. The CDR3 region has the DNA TGCGCCAGCAGCCTACGGGTGGCTAGCGGGAGCTCCTACGAGCAGTACTTC.

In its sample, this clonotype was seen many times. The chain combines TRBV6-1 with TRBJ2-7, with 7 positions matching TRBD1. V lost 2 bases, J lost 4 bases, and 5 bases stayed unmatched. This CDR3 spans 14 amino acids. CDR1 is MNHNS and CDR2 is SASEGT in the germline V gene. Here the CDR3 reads CASSETLDRYEQYF. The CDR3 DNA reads TGTGCCAGCAGTGAAACCTTGGACAGGTACGAGCAGTACTTC.

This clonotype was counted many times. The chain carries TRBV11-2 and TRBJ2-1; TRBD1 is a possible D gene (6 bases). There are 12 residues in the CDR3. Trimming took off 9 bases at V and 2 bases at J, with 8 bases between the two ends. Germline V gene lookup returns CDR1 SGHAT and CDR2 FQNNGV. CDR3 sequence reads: CASTGTYNEQFF. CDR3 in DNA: TGTGCCAGTACAGGGACCTACAATGAGCAGTTCTTC.

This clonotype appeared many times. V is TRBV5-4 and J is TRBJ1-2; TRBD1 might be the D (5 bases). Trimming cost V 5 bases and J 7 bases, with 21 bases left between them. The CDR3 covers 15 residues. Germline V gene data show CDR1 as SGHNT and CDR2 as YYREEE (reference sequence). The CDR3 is CASSRNRDPGRGYTF. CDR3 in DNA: TGTGCCAGCAGTAGGAACCGGGACCCTGGCCGTGGCTACACCTTC.

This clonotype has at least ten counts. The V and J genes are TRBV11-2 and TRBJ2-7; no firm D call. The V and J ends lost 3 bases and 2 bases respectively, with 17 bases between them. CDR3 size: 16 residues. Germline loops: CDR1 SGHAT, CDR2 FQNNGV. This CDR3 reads CASSLSEGIKTYEQYF. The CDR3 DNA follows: TGTGCCAGCAGCTTGTCGGAAGGGATCAAAACCTACGAGCAGTACTTC. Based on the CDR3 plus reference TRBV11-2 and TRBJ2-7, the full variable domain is EAGVAQSPRYKIIEKRQSVAFWCNPISGHATLYWYQQILGQGPKLLIQFQNNGVVDDSQLPKDRFSAERLKGVDSTLKIQPAKLEDSAVYLCASSLSEGIKTYEQYFGPGTRLTVT.

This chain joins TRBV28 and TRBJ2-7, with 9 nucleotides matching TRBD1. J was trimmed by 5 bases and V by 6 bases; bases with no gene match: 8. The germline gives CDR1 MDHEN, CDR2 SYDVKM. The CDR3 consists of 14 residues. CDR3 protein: CASSLGQGKHEQYF. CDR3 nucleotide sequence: TGTGCCAGCAGCCTGGGACAGGGAAAACACGAGCAGTACTTC. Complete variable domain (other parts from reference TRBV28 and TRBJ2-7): DVKVTQSSRYLVKRTGEKVFLECVQDMDHENMFWYRQDPGLGLRLIYFSYDVKMKEKGDIPEGYSVSREKKERFSLILESASTNQTSMYLCASSLGQGKHEQYFGPGTRLTVT.

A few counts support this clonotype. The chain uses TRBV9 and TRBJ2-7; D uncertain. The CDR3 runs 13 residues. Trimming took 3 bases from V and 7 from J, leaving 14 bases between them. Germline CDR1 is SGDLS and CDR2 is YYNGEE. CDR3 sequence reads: CASSGPRVGEQYF. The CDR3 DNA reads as TGTGCCAGCAGCGGCCCTAGGGTGGGGGAGCAGTACTTC.

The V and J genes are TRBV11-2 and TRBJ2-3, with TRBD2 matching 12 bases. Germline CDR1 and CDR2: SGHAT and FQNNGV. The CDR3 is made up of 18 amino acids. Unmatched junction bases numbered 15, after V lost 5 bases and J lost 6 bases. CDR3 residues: CASSLGRKLAGGGDTQYF. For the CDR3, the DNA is TGTGCCAGCAGCCTCGGGAGGAAACTAGCGGGAGGAGGGGATACGCAGTATTTT. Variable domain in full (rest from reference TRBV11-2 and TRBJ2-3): EAGVAQSPRYKIIEKRQSVAFWCNPISGHATLYWYQQILGQGPKLLIQFQNNGVVDDSQLPKDRFSAERLKGVDSTLKIQPAKLEDSAVYLCASSLGRKLAGGGDTQYFGPGTRLTVL.

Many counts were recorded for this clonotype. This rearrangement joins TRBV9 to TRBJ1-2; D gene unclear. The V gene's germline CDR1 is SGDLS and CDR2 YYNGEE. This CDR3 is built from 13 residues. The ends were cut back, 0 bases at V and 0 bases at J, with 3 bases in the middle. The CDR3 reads CASSVAANYGYTF. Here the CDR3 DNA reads TGTGCCAGCAGCGTAGCAGCTAACTATGGCTACACCTTC.

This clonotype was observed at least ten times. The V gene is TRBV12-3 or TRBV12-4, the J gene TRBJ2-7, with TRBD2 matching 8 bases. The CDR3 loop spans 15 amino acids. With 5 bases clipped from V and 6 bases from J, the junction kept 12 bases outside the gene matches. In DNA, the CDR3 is TGTGCCAGCAGTCCCTACGGGCTAGCGGGCGGCGAGCAGTACTTC. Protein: CASSPYGLAGGEQYF.

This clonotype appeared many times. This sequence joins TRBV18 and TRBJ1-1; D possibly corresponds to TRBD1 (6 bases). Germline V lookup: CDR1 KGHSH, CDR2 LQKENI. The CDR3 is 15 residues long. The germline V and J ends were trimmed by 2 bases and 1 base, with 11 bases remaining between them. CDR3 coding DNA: TGTGCCAGCTCACCATCCCCGACAGGGAACACTGAAGCTTTCTTT. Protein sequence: CASSPSPTGNTEAFF.

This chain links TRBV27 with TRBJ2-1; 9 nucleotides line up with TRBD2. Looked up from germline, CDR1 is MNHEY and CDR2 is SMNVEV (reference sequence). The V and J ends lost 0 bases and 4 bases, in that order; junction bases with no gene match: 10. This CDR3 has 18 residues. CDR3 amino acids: CASSLSGLAGIIYNEQFF. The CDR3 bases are TGTGCCAGCAGTTTATCGGGTCTAGCGGGAATAATATACAATGAGCAGTTCTTC.

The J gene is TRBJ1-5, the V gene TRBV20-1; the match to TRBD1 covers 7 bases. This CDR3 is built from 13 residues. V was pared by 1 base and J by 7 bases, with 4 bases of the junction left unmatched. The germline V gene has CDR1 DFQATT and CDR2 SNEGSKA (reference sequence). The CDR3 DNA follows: TGCAGTGCTAGAGGAGGGGGCGGACAGCCCCAGCATTTT. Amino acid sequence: CSARGGGGQPQHF.

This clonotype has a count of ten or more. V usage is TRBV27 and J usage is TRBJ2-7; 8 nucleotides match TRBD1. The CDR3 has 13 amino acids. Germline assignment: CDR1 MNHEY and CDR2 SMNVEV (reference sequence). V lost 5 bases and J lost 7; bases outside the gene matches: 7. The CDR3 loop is CASSLRGRREQYF. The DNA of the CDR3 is TGTGCCAGCAGTCTCAGGGGGCGCCGGGAGCAGTACTTC.

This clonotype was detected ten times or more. The CDR3 DNA reads as TGTGCCACCAGTGAGGGCAACGGCAATCAGCCCCAGCATTTT. Translated, it gives CATSEGNGNQPQHF. The V call is TRBV24-1, the J call TRBJ1-5; D is uncertain. Per germline, CDR1 KGHDR and CDR2 SFDVKD. The CDR3 spans 14 residues. The germline V and J ends were trimmed by 4 bases and 2 bases, with 8 bases remaining between them.

The CDR3 DNA is TGTGCCAGCAGCCCGGTTTTACCGGGACAGGGGGTCGGGAGGGCCAGGGAGACCCAGTACTTC. It codes for CASSPVLPGQGVGRARETQYF. The rearrangement uses TRBV3-1 and TRBJ2-5; TRBD1 aligns across 11 bases. V dropped 4 bases and J dropped 5; count of bases not matched to a gene: 24. Germline V CDR1 and CDR2: LGHDT, YNNKEL (reference sequence). There are 21 residues in the CDR3.

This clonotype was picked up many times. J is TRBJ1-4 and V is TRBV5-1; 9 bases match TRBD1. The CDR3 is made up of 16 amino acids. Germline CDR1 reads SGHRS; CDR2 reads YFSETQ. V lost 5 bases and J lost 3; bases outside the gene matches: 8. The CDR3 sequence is CASRSGTGTSNEKLFF. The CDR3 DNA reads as TGCGCCAGCAGAAGTGGGACAGGGACCTCTAATGAAAAACTGTTTTTT.

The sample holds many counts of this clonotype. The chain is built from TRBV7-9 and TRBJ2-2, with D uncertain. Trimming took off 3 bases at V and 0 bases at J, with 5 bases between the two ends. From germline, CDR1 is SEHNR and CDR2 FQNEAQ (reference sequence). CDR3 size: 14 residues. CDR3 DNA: TGTGCCAGCAGCTTCTACCCGAACACCGGGGAGCTGTTTTTT. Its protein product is CASSFYPNTGELFF.

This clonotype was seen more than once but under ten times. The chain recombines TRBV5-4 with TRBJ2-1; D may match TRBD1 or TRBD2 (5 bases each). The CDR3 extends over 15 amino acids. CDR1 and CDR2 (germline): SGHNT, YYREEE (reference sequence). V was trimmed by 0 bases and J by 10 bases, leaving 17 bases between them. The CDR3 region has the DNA TGTGCCAGCAGCTTGGGAGGGAGTGGGGCCCCCGAGCAGTTCTTC. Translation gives CASSLGGSGAPEQFF.

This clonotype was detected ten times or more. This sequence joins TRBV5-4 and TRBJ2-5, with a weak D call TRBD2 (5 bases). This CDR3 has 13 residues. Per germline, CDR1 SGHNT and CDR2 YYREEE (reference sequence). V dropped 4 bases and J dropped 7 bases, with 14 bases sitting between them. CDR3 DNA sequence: TGTGCCAGCAGCCAGGACGGAGGACGGACCCAGTACTTC. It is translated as CASSQDGGRTQYF.

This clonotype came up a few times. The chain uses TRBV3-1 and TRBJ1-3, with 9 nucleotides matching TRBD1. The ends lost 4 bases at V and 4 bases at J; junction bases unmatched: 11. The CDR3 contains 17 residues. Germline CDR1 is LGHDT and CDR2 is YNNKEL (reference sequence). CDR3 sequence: CASSRFGQGSYGNTIYF. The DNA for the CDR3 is TGTGCCAGCAGCCGATTCGGACAGGGGAGCTACGGAAACACCATATATTTT. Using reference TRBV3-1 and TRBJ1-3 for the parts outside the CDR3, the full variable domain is DTAVSQTPKYLVTQMGNDKSIKCEQNLGHDTMYWYKQDSKKFLKIMFSYNNKELIINETVPNRFSPKSPDKAHLNLHINSLELGDSAVYFCASSRFGQGSYGNTIYFGEGSWLTVV.